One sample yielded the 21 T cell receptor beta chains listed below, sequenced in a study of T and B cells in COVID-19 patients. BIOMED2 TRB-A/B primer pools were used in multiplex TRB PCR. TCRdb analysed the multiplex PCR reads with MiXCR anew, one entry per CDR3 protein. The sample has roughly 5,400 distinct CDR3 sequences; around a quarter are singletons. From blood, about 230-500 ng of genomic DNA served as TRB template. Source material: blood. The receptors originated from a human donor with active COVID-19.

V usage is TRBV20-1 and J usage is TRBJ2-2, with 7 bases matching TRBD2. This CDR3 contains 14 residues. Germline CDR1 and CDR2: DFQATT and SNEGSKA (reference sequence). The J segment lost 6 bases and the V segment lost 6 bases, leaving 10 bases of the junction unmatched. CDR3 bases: TGCAGTGCGCACCTAGCGGAGGCGGCCGGGGAGCTGTTTTTT. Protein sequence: CSAHLAEAAGELFF.

As DNA, the CDR3 is TGTGCCAGCAGTGAAGCGGGAGGAGGGGCGAGGGGCTACACCTTC. This codes for CASSEAGGGARGYTF. V usage is TRBV6-2 or TRBV6-3 and J usage is TRBJ1-2; tentative D call: TRBD1 (5 bases). The ends were cut back, 5 bases at V and 8 bases at J, with 21 bases in the middle. Germline CDR1 is MNHEY and CDR2 is SVGEGT. The CDR3 extends over 15 amino acids.

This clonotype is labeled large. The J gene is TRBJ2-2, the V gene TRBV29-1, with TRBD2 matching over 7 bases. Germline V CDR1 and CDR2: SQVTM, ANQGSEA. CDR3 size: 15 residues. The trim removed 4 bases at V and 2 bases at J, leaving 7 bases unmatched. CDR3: CSVVGLAENTGELFF. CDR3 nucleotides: TGCAGCGTTGTAGGGCTAGCGGAAAACACCGGGGAGCTGTTTTTT.

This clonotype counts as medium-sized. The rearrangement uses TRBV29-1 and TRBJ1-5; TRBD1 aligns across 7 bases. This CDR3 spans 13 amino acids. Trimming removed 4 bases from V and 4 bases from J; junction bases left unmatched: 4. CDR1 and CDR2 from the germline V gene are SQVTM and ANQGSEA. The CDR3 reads CSVGTGRNQPQHF. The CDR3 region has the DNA TGCAGCGTTGGGACAGGTCGAAATCAGCCCCAGCATTTT.

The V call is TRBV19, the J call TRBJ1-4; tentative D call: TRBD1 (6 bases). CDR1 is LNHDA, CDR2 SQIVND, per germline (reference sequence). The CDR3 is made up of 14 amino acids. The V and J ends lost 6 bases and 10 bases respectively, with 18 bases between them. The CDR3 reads CASSPDSGYGKLFF. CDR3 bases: TGTGCCAGTAGCCCGGACAGTGGCTATGGAAAACTGTTTTTT.

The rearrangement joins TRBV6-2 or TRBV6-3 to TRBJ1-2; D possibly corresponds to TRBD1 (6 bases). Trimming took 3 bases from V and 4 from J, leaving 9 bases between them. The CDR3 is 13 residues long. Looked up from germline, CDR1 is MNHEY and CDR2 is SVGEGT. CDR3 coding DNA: TGTGCCAGCAGTTATCCGGACAGCTATGGCTACACCTTC. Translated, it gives CASSYPDSYGYTF.

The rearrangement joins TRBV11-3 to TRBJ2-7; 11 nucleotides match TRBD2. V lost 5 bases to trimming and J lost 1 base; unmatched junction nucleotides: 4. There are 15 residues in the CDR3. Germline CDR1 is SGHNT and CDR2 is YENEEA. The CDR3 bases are TGTGCCAGCAGCGACATAGCGGGAGGGTCCTACGAGCAGTACTTC. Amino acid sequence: CASSDIAGGSYEQYF.

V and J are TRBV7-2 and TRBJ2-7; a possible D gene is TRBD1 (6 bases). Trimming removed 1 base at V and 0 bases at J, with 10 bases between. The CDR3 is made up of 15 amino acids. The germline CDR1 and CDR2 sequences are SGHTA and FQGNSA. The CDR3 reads CASSLGGTPSYEQYF. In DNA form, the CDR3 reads TGTGCCAGCAGCTTAGGAGGGACACCCTCCTACGAGCAGTACTTC.

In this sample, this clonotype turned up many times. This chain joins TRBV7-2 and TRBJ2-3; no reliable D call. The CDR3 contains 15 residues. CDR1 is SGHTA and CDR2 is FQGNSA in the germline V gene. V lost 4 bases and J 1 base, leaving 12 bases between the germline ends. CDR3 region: CASSSGFGGTDTQYF. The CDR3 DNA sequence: TGTGCCAGCAGCTCCGGCTTTGGCGGCACAGATACGCAGTATTTT.

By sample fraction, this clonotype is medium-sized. The CDR3 bases are TGTGCCAGCAGCTTCGGGGGGGAGCGCTACGAGCAGTACTTC. Amino acids: CASSFGGERYEQYF. This rearrangement joins TRBV7-6 to TRBJ2-7, with 8 bases that match TRBD2. The CDR3 is made up of 14 amino acids. V shed 3 bases and J 3 bases; nucleotides not matched to a gene: 4. CDR1 SGHVS and CDR2 FNYEAQ come from the germline V gene.

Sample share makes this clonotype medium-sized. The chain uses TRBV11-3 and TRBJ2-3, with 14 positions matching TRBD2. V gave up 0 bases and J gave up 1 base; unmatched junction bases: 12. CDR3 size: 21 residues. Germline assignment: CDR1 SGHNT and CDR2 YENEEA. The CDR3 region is CASSLEWTSGRLAVGTDTQYF. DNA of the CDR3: TGTGCCAGCAGCTTAGAATGGACTAGCGGGAGGTTGGCTGTTGGCACAGATACGCAGTATTTT.

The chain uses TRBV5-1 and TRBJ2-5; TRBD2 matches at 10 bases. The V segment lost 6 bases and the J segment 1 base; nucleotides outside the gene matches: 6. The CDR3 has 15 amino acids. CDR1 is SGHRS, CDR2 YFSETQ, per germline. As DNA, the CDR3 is TGCGCCAGCACTACTAGCGGGACTCTCCAAGAGACCCAGTACTTC. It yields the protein CASTTSGTLQETQYF.

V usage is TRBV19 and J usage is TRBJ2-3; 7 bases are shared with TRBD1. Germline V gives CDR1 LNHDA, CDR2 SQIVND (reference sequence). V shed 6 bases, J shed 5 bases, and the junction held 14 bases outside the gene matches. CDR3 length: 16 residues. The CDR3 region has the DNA TGTGCCAGTAGGAGGGACAGACCCGGCGGTATAGATACGCAGTATTTT. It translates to CASRRDRPGGIDTQYF.

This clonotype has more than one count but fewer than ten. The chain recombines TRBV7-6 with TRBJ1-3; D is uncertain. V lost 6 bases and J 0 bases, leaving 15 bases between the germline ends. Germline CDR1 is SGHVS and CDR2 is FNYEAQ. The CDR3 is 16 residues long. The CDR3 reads CASSRDGYASGNTIYF. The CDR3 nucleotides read TGTGCCAGCAGTCGTGACGGGTACGCCTCTGGAAACACCATATATTTT.

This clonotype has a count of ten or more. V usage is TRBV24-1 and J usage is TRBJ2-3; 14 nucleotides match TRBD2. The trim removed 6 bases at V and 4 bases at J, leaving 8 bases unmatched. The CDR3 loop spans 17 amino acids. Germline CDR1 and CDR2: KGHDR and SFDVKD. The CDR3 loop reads CATSPTTSGRVADTQYF. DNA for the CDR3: TGTGCCACCAGTCCAACGACTAGCGGGAGGGTGGCAGATACGCAGTATTTT.

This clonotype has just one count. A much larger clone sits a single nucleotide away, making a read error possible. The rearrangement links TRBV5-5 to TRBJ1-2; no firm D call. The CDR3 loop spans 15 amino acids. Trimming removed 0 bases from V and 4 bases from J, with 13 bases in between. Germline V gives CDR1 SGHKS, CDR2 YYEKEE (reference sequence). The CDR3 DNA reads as TGTGCCAGCAGCTTGGAAATGAGACACCCCTATGGCTACACCTTC. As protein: CASSLEMRHPYGYTF.

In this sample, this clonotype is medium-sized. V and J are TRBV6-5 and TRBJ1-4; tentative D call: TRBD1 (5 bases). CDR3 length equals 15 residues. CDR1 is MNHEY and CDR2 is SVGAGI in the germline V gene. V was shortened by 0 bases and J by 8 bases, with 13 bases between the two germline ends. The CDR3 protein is CASSYSGTREEKLFF. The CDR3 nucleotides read TGTGCCAGCAGTTACTCCGGGACGAGGGAGGAAAAACTGTTTTTT.

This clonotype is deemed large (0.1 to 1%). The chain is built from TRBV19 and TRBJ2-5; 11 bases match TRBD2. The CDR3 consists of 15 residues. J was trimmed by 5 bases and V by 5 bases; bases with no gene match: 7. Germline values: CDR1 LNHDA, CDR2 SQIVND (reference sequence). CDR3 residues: CASSRTSGLGETQYF. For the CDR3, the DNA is TGTGCCAGTAGTCGGACTAGCGGGTTGGGGGAGACCCAGTACTTC. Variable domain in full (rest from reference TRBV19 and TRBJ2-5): DGGITQSPKYLFRKEGQNVTLSCEQNLNHDAMYWYRQDPGQGLRLIYYSQIVNDFQKGDIAEGYSVSREKKESFPLTVTSAQKNPTAFYLCASSRTSGLGETQYFGPGTRLLVL.

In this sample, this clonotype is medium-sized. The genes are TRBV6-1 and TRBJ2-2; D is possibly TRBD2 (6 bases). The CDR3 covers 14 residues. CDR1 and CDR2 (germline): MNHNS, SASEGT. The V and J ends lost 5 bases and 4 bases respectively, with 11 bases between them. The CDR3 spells CASSLGGSTGELFF. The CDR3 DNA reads TGTGCCAGCAGTCTAGGAGGGTCCACCGGGGAGCTGTTTTTT.

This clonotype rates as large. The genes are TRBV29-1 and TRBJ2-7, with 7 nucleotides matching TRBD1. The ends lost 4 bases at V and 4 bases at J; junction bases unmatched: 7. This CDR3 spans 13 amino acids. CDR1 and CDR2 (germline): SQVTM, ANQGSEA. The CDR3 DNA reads TGCAGCGTTGTAGGTGGCAGGGGGTACGAGCAGTACTTC. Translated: CSVVGGRGYEQYF.

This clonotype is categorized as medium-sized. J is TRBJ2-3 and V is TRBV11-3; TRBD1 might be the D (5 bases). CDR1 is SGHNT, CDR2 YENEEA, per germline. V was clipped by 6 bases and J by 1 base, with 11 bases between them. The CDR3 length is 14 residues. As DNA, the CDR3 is TGTGCCAGCAGACCCGTAGGGGGCACAGATACGCAGTATTTT. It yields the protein CASRPVGGTDTQYF.